This entry lists 24 T cell receptor beta chains sequenced from one sample in a study of early T cells in non-severe SARS-CoV-2 infection. MiXCR was run by TCRdb on the 5' RACE reads, yielding one entry per CDR3 protein. The sample lists about 53,000 distinct CDR3 sequences, 12% seen once, with approximately 2.5% in the top ten. Sequenced material: whole blood, taken at baseline. The receptors were sampled from an adult who was a healthcare worker with PCR-confirmed SARS-CoV-2 infection or an uninfected control (not recorded which).

This clonotype was found many times. The chain has TRBV12-3 or TRBV12-4 and TRBJ1-2; 7 bases line up with TRBD1. There are 16 residues in the CDR3. Germline trimming cut 6 bases from V and 7 bases from J; bases unmatched to any gene: 17. CDR3 DNA sequence: TGTGCCAGCAGCCTGGAGCTTAGACAGGGTGGTCGTGGCTACACCTTC. It specifies CASSLELRQGGRGYTF.

The chain joins TRBV19 to TRBJ2-7, with TRBD1 matching 8 bases. The CDR3 sequence is 15 residues long. Germline trimming cut 5 bases from V and 4 bases from J; bases unmatched to any gene: 10. Germline V CDR1 and CDR2: LNHDA, SQIVND (reference sequence). The CDR3 reads CASSLNRGNWYEQYF. The CDR3 bases are TGTGCCAGTAGTCTCAACAGGGGGAACTGGTACGAGCAGTACTTC. The entire variable domain, with the rest obtained from reference TRBV19 and TRBJ2-7, is as follows: DGGITQSPKYLFRKEGQNVTLSCEQNLNHDAMYWYRQDPGQGLRLIYYSQIVNDFQKGDIAEGYSVSREKKESFPLTVTSAQKNPTAFYLCASSLNRGNWYEQYFGPGTRLTVT.

This clonotype was seen more than once but under ten times. The rearrangement uses TRBV19 and TRBJ2-5; D could derive from TRBD1 or TRBD2 (5 bases each). The CDR3 runs to 13 residues. V lost 8 bases and J lost 4, with 14 bases in between. CDR1 is LNHDA and CDR2 is SQIVND in the germline V gene (reference sequence). The CDR3, as DNA: TGTGCCAGTTCTCAGGGAGCCATAGAGACCCAGTACTTC. It is translated as CASSQGAIETQYF.

This clonotype was seen many times. The chain couples TRBV7-8 to TRBJ2-5; tentatively, D is TRBD2 (5 bases). The germline V and J ends were trimmed by 5 bases and 2 bases, with 12 bases remaining between them. There are 14 residues in the CDR3. Germline CDR1 and CDR2: SGHVS and FQNEAQ. CDR3 sequence (DNA): TGTGCCAGCAGCCCCTCGAGGACTCAAGAGACCCAGTACTTC. It codes for CASSPSRTQETQYF.

V is TRBV27 and J is TRBJ2-7; tentatively, D is TRBD1 or TRBD2 (5 bases each). From germline, CDR1 is MNHEY and CDR2 SMNVEV (reference sequence). Deletions cut 5 bases from V and 7 bases from J, with 18 bases between. The CDR3 is 14 residues long. For the CDR3, the DNA is TGTGCCAGCAGTCTCCCGGGACGAGCTCAGGAGCAGTACTTC. This encodes CASSLPGRAQEQYF.

This clonotype was detected only a few times. This chain links TRBV27 with TRBJ2-5; a possible D gene is TRBD2 (6 bases). V shed 4 bases and J shed 4 bases, with 13 bases lying between them. The germline V gene encodes CDR1 MNHEY and CDR2 SMNVEV (reference sequence). This CDR3 comprises 14 residues. The CDR3 nucleotides are TGTGCCAGCAGTTCCACGGGGGTAAGAGAGACCCAGTACTTC. Amino acid sequence: CASSSTGVRETQYF.

This clonotype was found a few times. The chain has TRBV10-3 and TRBJ2-3; TRBD1 might be the D (6 bases). The V gene lost 9 bases and the J gene lost 4 bases, with 8 bases spanning the gap. The germline V gene encodes CDR1 ENHRY and CDR2 SYGVKD. This CDR3 has 11 residues. DNA of the CDR3: TGTGCCATACAGGGACCAGATACGCAGTATTTT. It translates to CAIQGPDTQYF.

This clonotype is medium-sized. V usage is TRBV11-2 and J usage is TRBJ2-5; 8 bases match TRBD2. Germline V gene lookup returns CDR1 SGHAT and CDR2 FQNNGV. The length of the CDR3 is 14 residues. The ends lost 6 bases at V and 2 bases at J; junction bases unmatched: 5. CDR3 amino acids: CASRGTSNQETQYF. The DNA for the CDR3 is TGTGCCAGCAGGGGGACTAGTAATCAAGAGACCCAGTACTTC.

V is TRBV6-2 or TRBV6-3 and J is TRBJ2-7; D remains unclear. Germline CDR1 reads MNHEY; CDR2 reads SVGEGT. V was cut by 2 bases and J by 2 bases, with 16 bases left in between. The length of the CDR3 is 16 residues. The chain's CDR3 is CASSYGSAERPYEQYF. CDR3 DNA sequence: TGTGCCAGCAGTTACGGTTCGGCAGAGAGGCCCTACGAGCAGTACTTC.

This clonotype has just a few counts. DNA for the CDR3: TGCAGCGTTGGCATCGGCAGTACTATGAACACTGAAGCTTTCTTT. Its protein is CSVGIGSTMNTEAFF. The chain employs TRBV29-1 and TRBJ1-1; no firm D call. The CDR3 loop spans 15 amino acids. Germline V lookup: CDR1 SQVTM, CDR2 ANQGSEA. Trimming shortened V by 4 bases and J by 0 bases, and 15 bases separated the two germline ends. The whole variable domain, filled in from reference TRBV29-1 and TRBJ1-1, reads SAVISQKPSRDICQRGTSLTIQCQVDSQVTMMFWYRQQPGQSLTLIATANQGSEATYESGFVIDKFPISRPNLTFSTLTVSNMSPEDSSIYLCSVGIGSTMNTEAFFGQGTRLTVV.

The sample holds many counts of this clonotype. The chain employs TRBV5-6 and TRBJ2-3; D is perhaps TRBD2 (7 bases). Germline CDR1 is SGHDT and CDR2 is YYEEEE. V was pared by 0 bases and J by 1 base, with 12 bases between. The CDR3 contains 16 residues. CDR3 sequence reads: CASSLAGGPRTDTQYF. Written as DNA, the CDR3 is TGTGCCAGCAGCTTGGCCGGGGGGCCCCGCACAGATACGCAGTATTTT.

This clonotype was observed at least ten times. The V call is TRBV7-2, the J call TRBJ2-3, with 8 bases identical to TRBD1. The CDR3 is 15 residues long. J gave up 5 bases and V 5 bases, and 9 bases lay outside the gene matches. CDR1 and CDR2 from the germline V gene are SGHTA and FQGNSA. Written as DNA, the CDR3 is TGTGCCAGCAGCAATCGACAGGGGTCGGGAGATACGCAGTATTTT. This encodes CASSNRQGSGDTQYF.

There are a few counts of this clonotype. The chain recombines TRBV6-5 with TRBJ1-2; D unclear. The CDR3 loop spans 12 amino acids. Trimming removed 6 bases from V and 0 bases from J, with 5 bases in between. Germline-derived CDR1 and CDR2 are MNHEY and SVGAGI. The CDR3 loop is CASRTSNYGYTF. The CDR3 DNA is TGTGCCAGCAGGACATCTAACTATGGCTACACCTTC.

This clonotype has a handful of counts. V gene TRBV14 combines with J gene TRBJ2-1; D is undetermined. This CDR3 is 16 amino acids long. Germline V CDR1 and CDR2: SGHDN, FVKESK. V gave up 3 bases and J gave up 0 bases, with 12 bases separating them. The CDR3 protein is CASSQDGRSSYNEQFF. CDR3 nucleotides: TGTGCCAGCAGCCAGGATGGCAGAAGCTCCTACAATGAGCAGTTCTTC.

This clonotype was seen more than once but under ten times. This chain connects TRBV6-5 to TRBJ2-1; D may be TRBD2 (5 bases). The germline CDR1 and CDR2 sequences are MNHEY and SVGAGI. Trimming took 5 bases from V and 7 from J, leaving 6 bases between them. CDR3 length equals 11 residues. The chain's CDR3 is CASSLANEQFF. DNA of the CDR3: TGTGCCAGCAGTCTAGCTAATGAGCAGTTCTTC.

The chain recombines TRBV28 with TRBJ2-7; 9 bases agree with TRBD1. Germline values: CDR1 MDHEN, CDR2 SYDVKM. After removal of 3 bases from V and 3 bases from J, the junction contained 0 bases not matched to a gene. The CDR3 spans 13 residues. The CDR3 protein is CASSLTGGYEQYF. The DNA of the CDR3 is TGTGCCAGCAGTTTGACAGGGGGCTACGAGCAGTACTTC.

The CDR3 DNA sequence: TGTGCCAGCAGCGTACCCGGAGGAACGTACGAGCAGTACTTC. Protein: CASSVPGGTYEQYF. The chain couples TRBV7-2 to TRBJ2-7, with D possibly being TRBD2 (5 bases). The CDR3 has 14 residues. V was clipped by 5 bases and J by 4 bases, with 15 bases between them. Germline CDR1 SGHTA, CDR2 FQGNSA.

V is TRBV7-2 and J is TRBJ1-4; no reliable D call. The CDR3 extends over 15 amino acids. Trimming stripped 3 bases from V and 6 bases from J, with 14 bases between. Germline-derived CDR1 and CDR2 are SGHTA and FQGNSA. The CDR3 sequence is CASSLKRRRDEKLFF. In DNA form, the CDR3 reads TGTGCCAGCAGCTTGAAACGGCGAAGGGATGAAAAACTGTTTTTT.

DNA for the CDR3: TGCGCCAGCAGCCAAGAACAAGAGGTTTCTGGGGCCAACGTCCTGACTTTC. This translates into CASSQEQEVSGANVLTF. The rearrangement joins TRBV4-3 to TRBJ2-6; D ambiguous. The germline V gene encodes CDR1 LGHNA and CDR2 YSLEER. This CDR3 comprises 17 residues. The V gene lost 0 bases and the J gene lost 1 base, with 10 bases spanning the gap.

This clonotype is termed medium-sized. The rearrangement links TRBV16 to TRBJ1-4; D may be TRBD1 (5 bases). Germline V gives CDR1 KGHSY, CDR2 FQNENV. The CDR3 runs 16 residues. V was pared by 0 bases and J by 4 bases, with 12 bases between. The CDR3 sequence: CASSQSGRSFNEKLFF. The CDR3 bases are TGTGCCAGCAGCCAATCGGGGCGAAGCTTTAATGAAAAACTGTTTTTT.

The J gene is TRBJ2-5, the V gene TRBV2, with D possibly being TRBD1 or TRBD2 (5 bases each). The length of the CDR3 is 15 residues. Trimming removed 4 bases at V and 1 base at J, with 13 bases between. Germline CDR1 SNHLY, CDR2 FYNNEI. In DNA, the CDR3 is TGTGCCAGCAGTGGTATGGGGGAGCCCCAAGAGACCCAGTACTTC. This gives the protein CASSGMGEPQETQYF.

This clonotype showed up just a few times. The V gene is TRBV28, the J gene TRBJ2-1; 10 positions agree with TRBD2. This CDR3 spans 16 amino acids. Germline trimming cut 2 bases from V and 2 bases from J; bases unmatched to any gene: 3. Germline-derived CDR1 and CDR2 are MDHEN and SYDVKM. CDR3: CASSLASGGTYNEQFF. The CDR3 DNA follows: TGTGCCAGCAGTTTAGCTAGCGGGGGTACCTACAATGAGCAGTTCTTC.

J is TRBJ2-7 and V is TRBV29-1; D is ambiguous. The CDR3 length is 12 residues. Trimming stripped 6 bases from V and 0 bases from J, with 9 bases between. Germline V gene data show CDR1 as SQVTM and CDR2 as ANQGSEA. CDR3 in amino acids: CSVETSSYEQYF. The CDR3 DNA follows: TGCAGCGTCGAGACAAGCTCCTACGAGCAGTACTTC.

In this sample, this clonotype turned up a few times. The CDR3 sequence is CASSSAGTAYEQYF. In DNA, the CDR3 is TGTGCCAGCAGCTCTGCCGGGACGGCCTACGAGCAGTACTTC. This chain connects TRBV5-5 to TRBJ2-7, with D perhaps matching TRBD1 or TRBD2 (5 bases each). The CDR3 has 14 residues. CDR1 is SGHKS and CDR2 is YYEKEE in the germline V gene (reference sequence). The V end was cut by 3 bases, the J end by 2 bases, with 12 bases between. Complete variable domain (other parts from reference TRBV5-5 and TRBJ2-7): DAGVTQSPTHLIKTRGQQVTLRCSPISGHKSVSWYQQVLGQGPQFIFQYYEKEERGRGNFPDRFSARQFPNYSSELNVNALLLGDSALYLCASSSAGTAYEQYFGPGTRLTVT.